Shown below are 13 T cell receptor beta chains from a single sample sequenced in a study of breast tumors, draining lymph nodes, adjacent tissues. Axillary draining lymph nodes of breast cancer patients supplied the node samples. A single record per CDR3 protein comes from TCRdb applying MiXCR to the multiplex PCR reads. The data show approximately 100,000 distinct CDR3 sequences, with roughly 20% seen just once and around 1.2% held by the top ten. Sequences were obtained from axillary lymph node tissue. Receptors originate from a female donor with breast cancer. Some clones in this sample may be carry-over from other donors' samples.

This clonotype was counted ten times or more. The J gene is TRBJ2-3, the V gene TRBV7-3, with TRBD1 identical over 12 bases. The CDR3 is 15 amino acids. V shed 2 bases and J 5 bases; nucleotides not matched to a gene: 2. Looked up from germline, CDR1 is SGHTA and CDR2 is FQGTGA. CDR3 protein: CASSLGTGGIDTQYF. The DNA of the CDR3 is TGTGCCAGCAGCTTAGGGACAGGGGGCATAGATACGCAGTATTTT.

This clonotype was detected many times. The chain is built from TRBV6-2 or TRBV6-3 and TRBJ1-2, with TRBD1 identical over 7 bases. The CDR3 is 12 residues long. Germline CDR1 MNHEY, CDR2 SVGEGT. Trimming took 7 bases from V and 8 from J; bases not matched to a gene: 7. CDR3 in amino acids: CASTTTGMGYTF. The CDR3 DNA sequence: TGTGCCAGCACCACGACAGGGATGGGCTACACCTTC.

The rearrangement uses TRBV18 and TRBJ2-2; D possibly corresponds to TRBD1 (5 bases). V lost 2 bases and J 5 bases, leaving 12 bases between the germline ends. CDR1 is KGHSH, CDR2 LQKENI, per germline. This CDR3 spans 15 amino acids. The CDR3 nucleotides read TGTGCCAGCTCACCAGTAGGGGCGGAAACCGGGGAGCTGTTTTTT. This encodes CASSPVGAETGELFF.

This sequence joins TRBV2 and TRBJ2-1; TRBD2 aligns across 11 bases. The CDR3 runs to 18 residues. Germline V CDR1 and CDR2: SNHLY, FYNNEI. Losses at the gene ends were 4 bases for V and 9 bases for J; bases not matched to a gene: 17. This CDR3 is CASSARATSGSLFGEQFF. The CDR3 DNA follows: TGTGCCAGCAGTGCCAGGGCAACTAGCGGGAGTTTGTTTGGTGAGCAGTTCTTC.

The CDR3: CATSRERGTEAFF. The CDR3 DNA reads TGTGCCACCAGCAGAGAGCGGGGCACTGAAGCTTTCTTT. The chain is built from TRBV15 and TRBJ1-1; D call uncertain. This CDR3 is 13 amino acids long. Trimming shortened V by 0 bases and J by 4 bases, and 6 bases separated the two germline ends. Germline CDR1 is LNHNV and CDR2 is YYDKDF (reference sequence).

The sample holds many counts of this clonotype. V is TRBV10-3 and J is TRBJ2-3; no reliable D call. The CDR3 totals 15 residues. Trimming removed 2 bases at V and 0 bases at J, with 9 bases between. Germline CDR1 is ENHRY and CDR2 is SYGVKD. The CDR3 is CAISEKKGSTDTQYF. As DNA, the CDR3 is TGTGCCATCAGTGAGAAAAAGGGTAGCACAGATACGCAGTATTTT.

The chain combines TRBV4-2 with TRBJ1-5; 10 nucleotides match TRBD1. Trimming removed 4 bases from V and 5 bases from J; junction bases left unmatched: 2. This CDR3 is built from 14 residues. CDR1 is LGHNA and CDR2 is YNFKEQ in the germline V gene. DNA of the CDR3: TGTGCCAGCAGCCCCGGACAGGGGGATCAGCCCCAGCATTTT. It yields the protein CASSPGQGDQPQHF.

This clonotype was detected ten times or more. The rearrangement joins TRBV30 to TRBJ2-7; possible D gene TRBD1, 6 bases. CDR1 is GTSNPN, CDR2 SVGIG, per germline (reference sequence). The CDR3 runs to 14 residues. V dropped 5 bases and J dropped 2 bases, with 16 bases sitting between them. CDR3 protein: CAWDRRRKAYEQYF. The DNA for the CDR3 is TGTGCCTGGGACAGGAGACGAAAAGCCTACGAGCAGTACTTC.

This clonotype occurred many times. The gene calls are TRBV27 and TRBJ1-6; D is ambiguous. CDR3 length equals 17 residues. The germline V and J ends were trimmed by 4 bases and 0 bases, with 13 bases remaining between them. CDR1 MNHEY and CDR2 SMNVEV come from the germline V gene (reference sequence). CDR3 amino acids: CASSSTSLSSYNSPLHF. CDR3 DNA sequence: TGTGCCAGCAGTTCGACTAGCCTTAGCTCCTATAATTCACCCCTCCACTTT.

This clonotype came up many times. The chain links TRBV19 to TRBJ2-5; D uncertain. The V gene's germline CDR1 is LNHDA and CDR2 SQIVND (reference sequence). CDR3 size: 12 residues. V lost 5 bases to trimming and J lost 5 bases, with 9 bases between them. The CDR3 DNA is TGTGCCAGTAGTGGGGTCCGGGAGACCCAGTACTTC. Protein product: CASSGVRETQYF.

This clonotype was picked up many times. This chain links TRBV19 with TRBJ2-7, with unresolved D. This CDR3 contains 14 residues. The germline V gene encodes CDR1 LNHDA and CDR2 SQIVND (reference sequence). Trimming removed 2 bases at V and 2 bases at J, with 10 bases between. For the CDR3, the DNA is TGTGCCAGTAGTATAAACCCCAGAGCCTACGAGCAGTACTTC. Translating gives CASSINPRAYEQYF.

This chain uses TRBV20-1 with TRBJ2-7, with a tentative D call TRBD1 (5 bases). V gave up 6 bases and J gave up 5 bases, with 11 bases separating them. The CDR3 consists of 11 residues. Germline V gene data show CDR1 as DFQATT and CDR2 as SNEGSKA (reference sequence). CDR3 nucleotides: TGCAGTGCCAACCAGGGCCACGAGCAGTACTTC. Translated: CSANQGHEQYF.

This clonotype was seen many times. The chain combines TRBV9 with TRBJ2-7, with 8 bases lining up with TRBD1. The V gene end was trimmed by 4 bases and the J gene end by 6 bases; junction bases not matched to a gene: 12. Germline CDR1 SGDLS, CDR2 YYNGEE. CDR3 length: 15 amino acids. The CDR3 reads CASSIHLDRGREQYF. CDR3 bases: TGTGCCAGCAGCATCCACCTTGACAGGGGTCGCGAGCAGTACTTC.